Below, 18 T cell receptor beta chains from the same sample are listed, as sequenced in a study of CD4 T cells in relation to SARS-CoV-2 and coronaviruses. Libraries were prepared by immunoSEQ multiplex PCR; TCRdb keeps only in-frame clonotypes and omits some of them. The sample records some 20,000 clones, 75% to 85% being singletons. Before the COVID-19 pandemic, during about 2010-2018, CD4+ T cells were taken from unexposed donors. Isolation of CD4+ T cells took place after approximately 11 days in culture. These receptors' antigens are unknown. Material for sequencing was CD4+ T cells from PBMCs, cultured in vitro. Source of these receptors: a human donor in good health.

This sequence joins TRBV24-1 and TRBJ1-4; 7 nucleotides align to TRBD1. The J segment lost 5 bases and the V segment lost 9 bases, leaving 5 bases of the junction unmatched. This CDR3 region has 13 residues. Per germline, CDR1 KGHDR and CDR2 SFDVKD. CDR3 amino acids: CATQRDRNEKLFF. CDR3 bases: TGTGCCACCCAACGGGACAGAAATGAAAAACTGTTTTTT.

There are a few counts of this clone. This chain's CDR3 is CATSNPSREGLTGELFF. The CDR3 DNA is TGTGCCACCAGCAATCCGAGCCGGGAGGGCCTCACCGGGGAGCTGTTTTTT. The V gene is TRBV15, the J gene TRBJ2-2; 8 nucleotides align to TRBD2. The ends lost 4 bases at V and 4 bases at J; junction bases unmatched: 11. Germline lookup yields CDR1 LNHNV and CDR2 YYDKDF (reference sequence). The CDR3 extends over 17 amino acids.

The CDR3 bases are TGTGCCAGCAGTGACCAGGGGGCGGACACTGAAGCTTTCTTT. The encoded protein is CASSDQGADTEAFF. The genes are TRBV6-1 and TRBJ1-1; TRBD1 matches at 8 bases. This CDR3 is 14 amino acids long. The germline V gene encodes CDR1 MNHNS and CDR2 SASEGT. With 3 bases clipped from V and 3 bases from J, the junction kept 3 bases outside the gene matches.

The chain uses TRBV11-2 and TRBJ1-4; D is perhaps TRBD1 (5 bases). In germline, CDR1 is SGHAT, CDR2 FQNNGV. V was clipped by 4 bases and J by 8 bases, with 17 bases between them. CDR3 length: 15 residues. The CDR3 region has the DNA TGTGCCAGCAGCTCAACGCCGGGGGGAGGAGAAAAACTGTTTTTT. It encodes CASSSTPGGGEKLFF.

This chain links TRBV28 with TRBJ1-3; TRBD1 matches at 9 bases. Germline CDR1 is MDHEN and CDR2 is SYDVKM. The CDR3 has 17 amino acids. V lost 6 bases to trimming and J lost 0 bases; unmatched junction nucleotides: 9. The CDR3 spells CASSPGQGLYSGNTIYF. CDR3 DNA sequence: TGTGCCAGCAGCCCGGGACAGGGCTTATACTCTGGAAACACCATATATTTT.

The V gene is TRBV7-9, the J gene TRBJ2-1; 8 bases align to TRBD1. The CDR3 runs 15 residues. The germline V gene encodes CDR1 SEHNR and CDR2 FQNEAQ (reference sequence). Germline trimming cut 1 base from V and 5 bases from J; bases unmatched to any gene: 4. In nucleotides, the CDR3 is TGTGCCAGCAGCTTAGGACAGGGGCGCCACAATGAGCAGTTCTTC. Residues: CASSLGQGRHNEQFF. The complete variable domain, with remaining parts taken from reference TRBV7-9 and TRBJ2-1, reads DTGVSQNPRHKITKRGQNVTFRCDPISEHNRLYWYRQTLGQGPEFLTYFQNEAQLEKSRLLSDRFSAERPKGSFSTLEIQRTEQGDSAMYLCASSLGQGRHNEQFFGPGTRLTVL.

The V gene is TRBV6-5, the J gene TRBJ1-2; 8 bases match TRBD1. CDR3 length equals 13 residues. V dropped 2 bases and J dropped 4; count of bases not matched to a gene: 0. CDR1 and CDR2 (germline): MNHEY, SVGAGI. In DNA, the CDR3 is TGTGCCAGCAGTTACGACAGGGGCTATGGCTACACCTTC. As protein: CASSYDRGYGYTF.

As DNA, the CDR3 is TGCGCCAGCAGCTCGGGACAGGGGTCCTCAACTAATGAAAAACTGTTTTTT. This gives the protein CASSSGQGSSTNEKLFF. This chain joins TRBV5-1 and TRBJ1-4; 10 bases match TRBD1. From germline, CDR1 is SGHRS and CDR2 YFSETQ. V lost 3 bases, J lost 0 bases, and 5 bases stayed unmatched. The length of the CDR3 is 17 residues.

CDR3 sequence: CASSQDFRTSGPYNEQFF. CDR3 DNA sequence: TGCGCCAGCAGCCAAGATTTCAGGACTAGCGGGCCTTACAATGAGCAGTTCTTC. The V gene is TRBV4-1, the J gene TRBJ2-1, with TRBD2 matching 11 bases. The ends lost 0 bases at V and 4 bases at J; junction bases unmatched: 8. CDR1 MGHRA and CDR2 YSYEKL come from the germline V gene. The CDR3 length is 18 residues.

The CDR3 reads CATSDLKETQYF. In nucleotides, the CDR3 is TGTGCCACCAGTGATTTGAAAGAGACCCAGTACTTC. The genes are TRBV24-1 and TRBJ2-5; D unresolved. Germline loops: CDR1 KGHDR, CDR2 SFDVKD. V was shortened by 0 bases and J by 3 bases, with 1 base between the two germline ends. This CDR3 is 12 amino acids long.

The chain combines TRBV7-8 with TRBJ2-5; 7 positions agree with TRBD1. This CDR3 contains 12 residues. V lost 5 bases and J lost 5; bases outside the gene matches: 2. Looked up from germline, CDR1 is SGHVS and CDR2 is FQNEAQ. The CDR3 region is CASSPRGETQYF. As DNA, the CDR3 is TGTGCCAGCAGCCCCAGGGGGGAGACCCAGTACTTC.

The chain recombines TRBV7-2 with TRBJ2-5; D may be TRBD2 (6 bases). The CDR3 runs 16 residues. Germline V lookup: CDR1 SGHTA, CDR2 FQGNSA. Trimming shortened V by 4 bases and J by 4 bases, and 19 bases separated the two germline ends. The CDR3 here is CASSSLGGSWRETQYF. The DNA of the CDR3 is TGTGCCAGCAGCTCCCTTGGGGGGAGTTGGAGAGAGACCCAGTACTTC.

This clone appeared a few times. The chain recombines TRBV10-1 with TRBJ1-6, with no clear D. Germline loops: CDR1 WNHNN, CDR2 SYGVQD (reference sequence). V shed 3 bases and J shed 6 bases, with 12 bases lying between them. This CDR3 comprises 15 residues. CDR3 loop: CASSDGHNLNSPLHF. CDR3 coding DNA: TGCGCCAGCAGTGATGGGCACAACCTTAATTCACCCCTCCACTTT.

The chain has TRBV4-2 and TRBJ2-5; D unresolved. V was pared by 1 base and J by 5 bases, with 11 bases between. The length of the CDR3 is 14 residues. Germline V lookup: CDR1 LGHNA, CDR2 YNFKEQ. The CDR3 region has the DNA TGTGCCAGCAGCCAAGGTGGGGTTTGGGAGACCCAGTACTTC. This sequence encodes CASSQGGVWETQYF.

The J gene is TRBJ1-6, the V gene TRBV3-1 (or the pseudogene TRBV3-2), with D unclear. Germline V gene data show CDR1 as LGHDT and CDR2 as YNNKEL (reference sequence). Trimming took off 2 bases at V and 10 bases at J, with 12 bases between the two ends. CDR3 length equals 14 residues. In DNA, the CDR3 is TGTGCCAGCAGCCAACCCCCCCCCGGGTCACCCCTCCACTTT. Protein sequence: CASSQPPPGSPLHF.

The V gene is TRBV6-5, the J gene TRBJ1-2, with TRBD1 as a possible D gene (5 bases). This CDR3 is built from 15 residues. V lost 0 bases to trimming and J lost 4 bases, with 12 bases between them. From germline, CDR1 is MNHEY and CDR2 SVGAGI. The DNA for the CDR3 is TGTGCCAGCAGTTACTCGTATAGGGACGGCTATGGCTACACCTTC. Translation gives CASSYSYRDGYGYTF.

A single count supports this clone. V usage is TRBV24-1 and J usage is TRBJ1-5; 11 bases match TRBD1. CDR1 and CDR2 (germline): KGHDR, SFDVKD. V was pared by 3 bases and J by 6 bases, with 9 bases of the junction left unmatched. The CDR3 is 17 residues long. Written as DNA, the CDR3 is TGTGCCACCAGTGATCCCCGGACAGGGGGCGGCGGTCAGCCCCAGCATTTT. Translating gives CATSDPRTGGGGQPQHF.

The CDR3 loop reads CASSLVVSGTRLTGELFF. CDR3 nucleotide sequence: TGTGCCAGCAGCTTAGTTGTTAGCGGAACCCGCCTCACCGGGGAGCTGTTTTTT. V is TRBV7-6 and J is TRBJ2-2; a weak D match, TRBD2 (6 bases). CDR3 length equals 18 residues. Germline V gene data show CDR1 as SGHVS and CDR2 as FNYEAQ. V lost 1 base to trimming and J lost 4 bases, with 19 bases between them. The whole variable domain, remainder taken from reference TRBV7-6 and TRBJ2-2, is GAGVSQSPRYKVTKRGQDVALRCDPISGHVSLYWYRQALGQGPEFLTYFNYEAQQDKSGLPNDRFSAERPEGSISTLTIQRTEQRDSAMYRCASSLVVSGTRLTGELFFGEGSRLTVL.